The rows below give T cell receptor beta chains drawn from one sample of a study of control samples from healthy donors and cancer patients. The assay was immunoSEQ multiplex PCR, and TCRdb's table has in-frame clones only and misses some. This table holds some 140,000 clones, approximately 86% found once. The source material was blood. Source of these receptors: a woman in her 30s in good health. Both conserved end residues are part of each CDR3. A D gene is named only where the DNA matches it firmly. Only part of the rows carry a size: once, few, many, or a class if the clone is expanded.

J: TRBJ1-1
size: -
D: -
V: TRBV30
CDR3: CAWRGDTRNTEAFF
DNA: TGTGCCTGGAGAGGCGACACGCGGAACACTGAAGCTTTCTTT

J: TRBJ1-2
size: -
D: -
V: TRBV3-1/TRBV3-2
CDR3: CASSQGPYGYTF
DNA: TGTGCCAGCAGCCAAGGCCCTTATGGCTACACCTTC

J: TRBJ1-2
size: -
D: TRBD1
V: TRBV5-4
CDR3: CASSLGQGNYGYTF
DNA: TGTGCCAGCAGCTTAGGACAGGGGAACTATGGCTACACCTTC

J: TRBJ2-3
size: -
D: -
V: TRBV5-1
CDR3: CASSFGRVGTDTQYF
DNA: TGCGCCAGCAGCTTCGGCAGGGTGGGCACAGATACGCAGTATTTT

J: TRBJ1-5
size: few
D: -
V: TRBV5-8
CDR3: CASSEDLGGNQPQHF
DNA: TGTGCCAGCAGCGAGGACCTCGGGGGAAATCAGCCCCAGCATTTT

J: TRBJ1-5
size: -
D: -
V: TRBV28
CDR3: CASRPQEPGNQPQHF
DNA: TGTGCCAGCAGACCACAGGAGCCCGGCAATCAGCCCCAGCATTTT

J: TRBJ2-2
size: -
D: -
V: TRBV4-1
CDR3: CASSLGELFF
DNA: TGCGCCAGCAGCCTCGGGGAGCTGTTTTTT

J: TRBJ2-7
size: few
D: TRBD1
V: TRBV18
CDR3: CASSQGVGLSYEQYF
DNA: TGTGCCAGCTCCCAGGGGGTCGGATTATCCTACGAGCAGTACTTC

J: TRBJ2-7
size: -
D: -
V: TRBV2
CDR3: CASSAEALLGEQYF
DNA: TGTGCCAGCAGTGCGGAAGCCCTACTGGGCGAGCAGTACTTC

J: TRBJ1-2
size: -
D: -
V: TRBV5-8
CDR3: CASSFSLGLAYGYTF
DNA: TGTGCCAGCAGCTTTTCACTAGGCCTCGCCTATGGCTACACCTTC

J: TRBJ1-5
size: few
D: -
V: TRBV3-1/TRBV3-2
CDR3: CASSQDGTGGTSNQPQHF
DNA: TGTGCCAGCAGCCAAGATGGTACGGGGGGGACTAGCAATCAGCCCCAGCATTTT

J: TRBJ2-7
size: few
D: -
V: TRBV6-5
CDR3: CASKADSYEQYF
DNA: TGTGCCAGCAAAGCGGACTCCTACGAGCAGTACTTC

J: TRBJ1-6
size: -
D: -
V: TRBV30
CDR3: CAWTRDIGVVPLHF
DNA: TGTGCCTGGACCCGGGATATTGGGGTTGTGCCCCTCCACTTT

J: TRBJ2-1
size: -
D: -
V: TRBV13
CDR3: CASSSNRGSNEQFF
DNA: TGTGCCAGCAGCTCAAACAGAGGGTCCAATGAGCAGTTCTTC

J: TRBJ1-2
size: -
D: -
V: TRBV6-5
CDR3: CATEQEGRRGYTF
DNA: TGTGCCACCGAACAGGAGGGGCGTCGAGGCTACACCTTC

J: TRBJ1-1
size: -
D: -
V: TRBV5-1
CDR3: CASSLVYGSIRQANTEAFF
DNA: TGCGCCAGCAGCTTAGTCTACGGTAGCATTAGACAGGCGAACACTGAAGCTTTCTTT

J: TRBJ1-2
size: -
D: -
V: TRBV14
CDR3: CASSQVADFYGYTF
DNA: TGTGCCAGCAGCCAAGTAGCGGATTTCTATGGCTACACCTTC

J: TRBJ2-6
size: -
D: -
V: TRBV11-2
CDR3: CASSLARGSGANVLTF
DNA: TGTGCCAGCAGCTTAGCCCGGGGCTCTGGGGCCAACGTCCTGACTTTC

J: TRBJ1-4
size: -
D: -
V: TRBV28
CDR3: CASSLLGATNEKLFF
DNA: TGTGCCAGCAGTTTATTGGGGGCAACTAATGAAAAACTGTTTTTT

J: TRBJ1-6
size: -
D: -
V: TRBV3-1/TRBV3-2
CDR3: CASSHGGRLYNSPLHF
DNA: TGTGCCAGCAGCCATGGGGGCCGTCTCTATAATTCACCCCTCCACTTT

J: TRBJ2-1
size: -
D: -
V: TRBV24-1
CDR3: CATSDRRLGSEQFF
DNA: TGTGCCACCAGTGATCGACGCCTAGGAAGTGAGCAGTTCTTC

J: TRBJ1-2
size: -
D: -
V: TRBV27
CDR3: CASSLFGGSANYGYTF
DNA: TGTGCCAGCAGTTTATTTGGGGGGTCAGCTAACTATGGCTACACCTTC

J: TRBJ2-5
size: few
D: TRBD2
V: TRBV4-2
CDR3: CASSQDPDGGQETQYF
DNA: TGTGCCAGCAGCCAAGACCCGGACGGGGGGCAAGAGACCCAGTACTTC

J: TRBJ1-2
size: -
D: TRBD1
V: TRBV5-1
CDR3: CASSWDSSGYGYTF
DNA: TGCGCCAGCAGCTGGGACAGCTCGGGCTATGGCTACACCTTC

J: TRBJ1-5
size: -
D: TRBD1
V: TRBV10-2
CDR3: CASSVGTGLNQPQHF
DNA: TGCGCCAGCAGTGTGGGGACAGGCCTCAATCAGCCCCAGCATTTT

J: TRBJ2-5
size: -
D: -
V: TRBV5-1
CDR3: CASSWAGTISVDQYF
DNA: TGCGCCAGCAGCTGGGCCGGGACAATCTCCGTGGACCAGTACTTC

J: TRBJ1-1
size: -
D: -
V: TRBV7-8
CDR3: CASSALGNTEAFF
DNA: TGTGCCAGCAGCGCCCTAGGTAACACTGAAGCTTTCTTT

J: TRBJ1-6
size: -
D: -
V: TRBV20-1
CDR3: CSASSGRRNSPLHF
DNA: TGCAGTGCTAGTTCGGGAAGGAGGAATTCACCCCTCCACTTT

J: TRBJ1-1
size: once
D: -
V: TRBV5-1
CDR3: CASSVTGANTEAFF
DNA: TGCGCCAGCAGCGTTACCGGGGCGAACACTGAAGCTTTCTTT

J: TRBJ1-1
size: few
D: -
V: TRBV7-9
CDR3: CASSLALTDTEAFF
DNA: TGTGCCAGCAGCTTAGCGTTGACAGACACTGAAGCTTTCTTT

J: TRBJ1-3
size: -
D: -
V: TRBV30
CDR3: CAWSPQGFPGNTIYF
DNA: TGTGCCTGGAGCCCCCAGGGTTTCCCTGGAAACACCATATATTTT

J: TRBJ2-3
size: -
D: TRBD2
V: TRBV30
CDR3: CAWSPGLAVTDTQYF
DNA: TGTGCCTGGAGTCCGGGACTAGCGGTCACAGATACGCAGTATTTT

J: TRBJ2-7
size: -
D: TRBD1
V: TRBV10-3
CDR3: CALRQGAGYEQYF
DNA: TGTGCCCTAAGACAGGGGGCAGGCTACGAGCAGTACTTC

J: TRBJ1-2
size: -
D: TRBD1
V: TRBV6-2/TRBV6-3
CDR3: CASSYPGQVINYGYTF
DNA: TGTGCCAGCAGTTACCCCGGACAGGTTATTAACTATGGCTACACCTTC

J: TRBJ2-7
size: -
D: TRBD2
V: TRBV6-1
CDR3: CASSEGIAGPSYEQYF
DNA: TGTGCCAGCAGTGAGGGGATAGCGGGCCCCTCCTACGAGCAGTACTTC

J: TRBJ1-5
size: -
D: -
V: TRBV15
CDR3: CATRDRPNQPQHF
DNA: TGTGCCACCAGGGACAGACCTAATCAGCCCCAGCATTTT

J: TRBJ1-2
size: -
D: -
V: TRBV6-5
CDR3: CASRRTANHGYTF
DNA: TGTGCCAGCAGACGAACAGCTAACCATGGCTACACCTTC

J: TRBJ1-4
size: once
D: TRBD1
V: TRBV19
CDR3: CASSHFPRGTEATNEKLFF
DNA: TGTGCCAGTAGTCATTTTCCGCGCGGGACAGAAGCAACTAATGAAAAACTGTTTTTT

J: TRBJ2-6
size: -
D: -
V: TRBV2
CDR3: CASKAASGANVLTF
DNA: TGTGCCAGCAAGGCGGCCTCTGGGGCCAACGTCCTGACTTTC

J: TRBJ2-7
size: -
D: TRBD2
V: TRBV6-6
CDR3: CASSQKGRLAGLYEQYF
DNA: TGTGCCAGCAGTCAGAAGGGGAGACTAGCGGGGCTTTACGAGCAGTACTTC

J: TRBJ2-2
size: -
D: -
V: TRBV6-4
CDR3: CASSDSGRGPTGELFF
DNA: TGTGCCAGCAGTGACTCCGGCAGGGGTCCCACCGGGGAGCTGTTTTTT

J: TRBJ1-5
size: -
D: -
V: TRBV19
CDR3: CASSIRANSNQPQHF
DNA: TGTGCCAGTAGTATAAGGGCTAATAGCAATCAGCCCCAGCATTTT

J: TRBJ1-2
size: once
D: TRBD1
V: TRBV5-1
CDR3: CASSTRTGGDYGYTF
DNA: TGCGCCAGCAGCACACGCACAGGGGGCGACTATGGCTACACCTTC

J: TRBJ2-1
size: once
D: TRBD1
V: TRBV5-5
CDR3: CASSFAGTGSNEQFF
DNA: TGTGCCAGCAGCTTCGCCGGGACAGGAAGCAATGAGCAGTTCTTC

J: TRBJ1-3
size: -
D: -
V: TRBV30
CDR3: CAWSTGGNGNTIYF
DNA: TGTGCCTGGAGTACGGGGGGGAATGGAAACACCATATATTTT

J: TRBJ1-1
size: -
D: -
V: TRBV10-3
CDR3: CAITERAGKAEAFF
DNA: TGTGCCATCACCGAGAGGGCAGGGAAGGCTGAAGCTTTCTTT